Sequencing of this T cell receptor beta chain was carried out in a study of blood T cells in healthy people across ages (dated by TCRdb to the mid-2010s). About the study as a whole: In model experiments, template switching captured about one uniquely barcoded TCR beta cDNA molecule for every two T cells. For two donors (one aged 18 to 29 and one aged 80 or older), the study analyzed two additional independent replicas of 1 million unique cDNA reads from the same blood draw. Donors of different ages were randomly distributed across sequencing lanes to avoid experimental bias. The study measured age-related changes in TCR beta repertoire diversity using deep sequencing normalized with unique cDNA molecular identifiers. The donors were divided into four age groups: young (average around 15 years), middle-aged (almost 40), aged (about 56) and long-lived (82).

For this clonotype: This clone's antigen is unknown. No base-level quality is on record; no much larger clone is a single base apart.

Here V drops 2 bases and J drops 8 bases, and the junction holds 7 bases not matched to any gene. From its cysteine to its phenylalanine, the CDR3 spans 14 amino acids. Solely the CDR3 DNA is kept, with 42 bases framed from the first base. CDR1 and CDR2 were assigned from the germline V gene as MNHEY and SVGAGI. What the study reported, not specific to this receptor: Because the CMV infection status of the donors was unknown, age-related changes in expanded clonotypes may potentially have been confounded. Total diversity estimates from one million sequenced T cells were considered lower bounds and underestimates. Observed TCR beta diversity per million T cells fell roughly linearly with age, and a significant reduction was already apparent by age approximately 41. Observed TCR beta diversity correlated strongly with the percentage of naive T cells measured by flow cytometry. Compared with the aged group, more naive CD4+ T cells, fewer expanded clones and increased TCR diversity were shown by the long-lived group, suggesting age selection. Since profiling was done on bulk unsorted PBMCs, naive and antigen-experienced compartments could not be conclusively compared.

Systemically healthy Caucasian individuals from Russia, 39 in total and aged roughly 6 to 100 years, were included as donors. Each donor gave approximately 9.4 milliliters of peripheral blood, drawn into EDTA-treated Vacutainer tubes. Ficoll-Paque density-gradient centrifugation was used to isolate PBMCs, with at least 7 million per sample. Trizol reagent was used to extract total RNA from PBMCs, with at least 6 micrograms per sample. Naive CD45RAhigh/CD27high T cell percentages were measured by flow cytometry on a PBMC aliquot from every donor. To prepare the library, 5' RACE was applied. The instrument was an Illumina HiSeq 2500. A second PCR of roughly 6 to 12 cycles was performed with a sample-barcoded 5' primer and a J-beta primer mix. A unique molecular identifier was introduced onto each TCR beta cDNA molecule by a template-switch 5' adaptor carrying 12 random nucleotides. At least 2.5 million CDR3-containing paired-end reads were obtained from each sample. First-strand cDNA was synthesized from all RNA with the Mint cDNA synthesis kit, primed by a TRBC-specific oligonucleotide. After uracil-DNA glycosylase treatment, a first 18-cycle PCR used universal primers M1SS and BC2_uni_R on all cDNA. The authors' pipeline ran thus. Each sample was normalized by randomly selecting 1 million high-quality reads, each carrying a distinct molecular identifier. Instead of being binned into consensus sequences, reads that shared molecular identifiers were thrown out. CDR3 identification, clonotype clustering and error correction used MiTCR with a Q25 quality threshold and the strictest error-elimination algorithm. A nonparametric unseen species model with Euler transformation was used to estimate lower-bound total TCR beta diversity. In TCRdb, the public reads were trimmed at Q25 with fastp and aligned with MiXCR, with productive beta chains retained. Each entry is one CDR3 protein sequence, shown with its most common DNA and genes. The V and J calls were not made by the authors but by TCRdb's processing. This sample holds approximately 690,000 distinct CDR3 sequences; about 54% were observed only once. The biggest ten clones account for over 35% of the sample.

The sequence was obtained from a man aged 60 to 75 in good health. The sample was blood. The chain joins TRBV6-5 to TRBJ1-2; 8 of the junction bases match TRBD1. The CDR3 protein: CASSYLAGGRGYTF. The DNA sequence is given as TGTGCCAGCAGTTACCTTGCAGGGGGCCGCGGCTACACCTTC.